Listed here are 5 T cell receptor beta chains from one sample, sequenced in a study of radiation and T cells in renal cell carcinoma. TCRdb's table, derived via immunoSEQ multiplex PCR, lists solely in-frame clones and lacks some. This table has 150,000 or so clones, around 90% appearing once. Time point: blood 2 weeks post-SBRT. Treatment: 15 Gy SBRT to primary tumor, nephrectomy 4 weeks later. This specimen was blood, taken from a patient whose treatment included radiotherapy and nephrectomy. The receptors stem from a woman aged 50 to 65 with renal cell carcinoma.

The chain carries TRBV7-8 and TRBJ1-1, with a possible D match to TRBD1 (5 bases). Per the germline V gene, CDR1 is SGHVS and CDR2 is FQNEAQ. This CDR3 has 14 residues. Trimming removed 2 bases from V and 0 bases from J, with 7 bases in between. CDR3 protein: CASSLKGMNTEAFF. The DNA of the CDR3 is TGTGCCAGCAGCTTAAAGGGGATGAACACTGAAGCTTTCTTT. Variable domain in full (rest from reference TRBV7-8 and TRBJ1-1): GAGVSQSPRYKVAKRGQDVALRCDPISGHVSLFWYQQALGQGPEFLTYFQNEAQLDKSGLPSDRFFAERPEGSVSTLKIQRTQQEDSAVYLCASSLKGMNTEAFFGQGTRLTVV.

The chain employs TRBV19 and TRBJ1-1; TRBD1 might be the D (5 bases). Deletions cut 5 bases from V and 5 bases from J, with 12 bases between. CDR3 length: 13 residues. Germline lookup yields CDR1 LNHDA and CDR2 SQIVND (reference sequence). The CDR3 nucleotides are TGTGCCAGTAGTTTAACACAGGAAACTGAAGCTTTCTTT. This translates into CASSLTQETEAFF.

The chain has TRBV7-6 and TRBJ2-7; D may correspond to TRBD1 or TRBD2 (5 bases each). Deletions cut 1 base from V and 6 bases from J, with 19 bases between. This CDR3 contains 16 residues. Germline values: CDR1 SGHVS, CDR2 FNYEAQ. The CDR3 bases are TGTGCCAGCAGCTTAGGGGATGGGCCGGGGCGTGGCGAGCAGTACTTC. Translating it yields CASSLGDGPGRGEQYF.

This chain joins TRBV6-6 and TRBJ1-1, with D possibly TRBD1 on 6 matching bases. V was trimmed by 2 bases and J by 1 base, leaving 14 bases between them. CDR1 is MNHNY, CDR2 SVGAGI, per germline (reference sequence). This CDR3 comprises 16 residues. CDR3 sequence: CASSYARGLGNTEAFF. The CDR3 DNA is TGTGCCAGCAGTTACGCCAGGGGCTTAGGGAACACTGAAGCTTTCTTT.

The genes are TRBV5-1 and TRBJ2-3; tentative D call: TRBD2 (6 bases). Germline lookup yields CDR1 SGHRS and CDR2 YFSETQ. This CDR3 is 16 amino acids long. Trimming took off 1 base at V and 2 bases at J, with 14 bases between the two ends. CDR3: CASSLIIGGVTDTQYF. In DNA form, the CDR3 reads TGCGCCAGCAGCTTGATTATTGGCGGGGTCACAGATACGCAGTATTTT.